These 5 T cell receptor beta chains were all obtained from the same sample, sequenced in a study of human T cells and chemical hapten exposure. Time point of the sample: pre-sensitization, week 0. This sample's treatment: therapeutic diphenylcyclopropenone sensitization with weekly scalp DPC. TCRdb re-analysed the RACE reads in MiXCR, keeping a single row per CDR3 protein. This sample yields approximately 57,000 distinct CDR3 sequences, of which more than 9% are seen a single time; approximately 9.9% belongs to the top ten. Sample: whole blood, taken in connection with sensitization to the hapten diphenylcyclopropenone (DPC). The receptors were gathered from a man in his forties or fifties with alopecia areata. Some clones in this sample may be carry-over from other donors' samples.

This clonotype was picked up a small number of times. The genes are TRBV6-2 or TRBV6-3 and TRBJ2-5, with D possibly matching TRBD1 (5 bases). V was clipped by 5 bases and J by 1 base, with 5 bases between them. Germline loops: CDR1 MNHEY, CDR2 SVGEGT. The CDR3 has 12 residues. The CDR3 DNA follows: TGTGCCAGCAGTGACAGCCAAGAGACCCAGTACTTC. Encoded protein: CASSDSQETQYF.

This clonotype was seen a handful of times. The chain joins TRBV9 to TRBJ2-5; 8 bases align to TRBD1. The CDR3 covers 15 residues. Looked up from germline, CDR1 is SGDLS and CDR2 is YYNGEE. The V and J ends lost 0 bases and 3 bases, in that order; junction bases with no gene match: 4. The CDR3 bases are TGTGCCAGCAGCGTAGGCAGGGGGCAGGAAGAGACCCAGTACTTC. Its protein product is CASSVGRGQEETQYF.

This clonotype was detected ten times or more. The rearrangement links TRBV5-5 to TRBJ1-1; D remains ambiguous. Germline CDR1 reads SGHKS; CDR2 reads YYEKEE (reference sequence). V lost 4 bases and J 1 base, leaving 11 bases between the germline ends. This CDR3 comprises 14 residues. CDR3 sequence reads: CASSRWWPNTEAFF. In DNA form, the CDR3 reads TGTGCCAGCAGCCGGTGGTGGCCGAACACTGAAGCTTTCTTT. Based on the CDR3 plus reference TRBV5-5 and TRBJ1-1, the full variable domain is DAGVTQSPTHLIKTRGQQVTLRCSPISGHKSVSWYQQVLGQGPQFIFQYYEKEERGRGNFPDRFSARQFPNYSSELNVNALLLGDSALYLCASSRWWPNTEAFFGQGTRLTVV.

This clonotype was recorded many times. This chain connects TRBV7-9 to TRBJ2-4; no clear D gene. Germline lookup yields CDR1 SEHNR and CDR2 FQNEAQ (reference sequence). The CDR3 consists of 13 residues. V shed 5 bases and J shed 5 bases, with 10 bases lying between them. CDR3 protein: CASSPRRENIQYF. In nucleotides, the CDR3 is TGTGCCAGCAGCCCTAGACGGGAAAACATTCAGTACTTC.

In this sample, this clonotype turned up many times. The chain uses TRBV29-1 and TRBJ2-7; 11 bases fit TRBD2. Looked up from germline, CDR1 is SQVTM and CDR2 is ANQGSEA. The CDR3 has 14 residues. The V gene end was trimmed by 4 bases and the J gene end by 3 bases; junction bases not matched to a gene: 5. DNA for the CDR3: TGCAGCGTTGGGGTACTAGCGGGAGACTACGAGCAGTACTTC. This sequence encodes CSVGVLAGDYEQYF.